The present T cell receptor beta chain was sequenced within a study of CD4 T cells in relation to SARS-CoV-2 and coronaviruses. Overall study: Convalescent patients had median age 38.5 years, range about 21 to 72. Of the patients, fewer than 10 were male, 4 female, two Hispanic.

This CDR3 comprises 15 residues. Germline CDR1 reads ENHRY; CDR2 reads SYGVKD. With 5 bases removed from V and 6 bases from J, the gap between germline ends came to 20 bases. Sequencing used immunoSEQ multiplex PCR; TCRdb keeps in-frame clones, though not all of them. This table holds some 40,000 clones, roughly 80% found once. Findings of the study overall: In approximately 71% of donors, memory CD4+ clonotypes crossrecognized SARS-CoV-2 and at least one common cold coronavirus spike.

Remarks on this clone: Its antigen is unknown.

Naive or memory CD4+ cells were cultured 1:1 with T cell-depleted PBMCs plus CEF. This sequence originates from an adult with COVID-19. The sequencing sample was made of naive CD4+ T cells from PBMCs, cultured in vitro. Sample subset: naive CD4+ T cells isolated by negative enrichment. The rearrangement uses TRBV10-3 and TRBJ2-7; D is possibly TRBD1 or TRBD2 (6 bases each). CDR3: CAISRERARGGEQYF. The DNA for the CDR3 is TGTGCCATCAGTCGGGAGCGGGCGAGAGGGGGCGAGCAGTACTTC.